These 20 T cell receptor beta chains were sequenced from one sample in a study of control samples from healthy donors and cancer patients. Sequencing was performed with immunoSEQ multiplex PCR; in TCRdb, only in-frame clones are kept and a portion is missing. The sample records 170,000 or so clones, 91% being singletons. The sequencing input was blood. All receptors derive from a middle-aged woman in good health.

The CDR3 DNA follows: TGTGCCATCAGTGAGGCGGGGTATACGCAGTATTTT. This gives the protein CAISEAGYTQYF. The V and J genes are TRBV10-3 and TRBJ2-3, with D possibly being TRBD2 (6 bases). V lost 2 bases and J lost 7, with 7 bases in between. The CDR3 sequence is 12 residues long. Looked up from germline, CDR1 is ENHRY and CDR2 is SYGVKD.

Note on this clone: This may arise from a read error, as a much more abundant clone is one base away. CDR3 in DNA: TGTGCCAGCAGTCGTATTGAAGCTTTCTTT. This gives the protein CASSRIEAFF. This chain joins TRBV12-3 or TRBV12-4 and TRBJ1-1; no clear D gene. Between the trimmed V and J ends, which lost 5 bases and 7 bases, there was a span of 5 bases. This CDR3 region has 10 residues.

This rearrangement joins TRBV6-1 to TRBJ2-3; D ambiguous. V was cut by 2 bases and J by 6 bases, with 9 bases left in between. This CDR3 has 13 residues. Looked up from germline, CDR1 is MNHNS and CDR2 is SASEGT. CDR3 amino acids: CASSEWVGDTQYF. CDR3 nucleotide sequence: TGTGCCAGCAGTGAATGGGTCGGCGATACGCAGTATTTT.

This chain links TRBV5-1 with TRBJ1-5; possibly TRBD1 for D (5 bases). CDR1 and CDR2 (germline): SGHRS, YFSETQ. The ends were cut back, 8 bases at V and 3 bases at J, with 18 bases in the middle. The CDR3 is 15 amino acids. CDR3 coding DNA: TGCGCCAGAATGGGGCCAAACGAGTTCAATCAGCCCCAGCATTTT. It codes for CARMGPNEFNQPQHF.

The V and J genes are TRBV6-5 and TRBJ1-5; D is uncertain. Per germline, CDR1 MNHEY and CDR2 SVGAGI. The CDR3 covers 15 residues. V lost 5 bases and J 1 base, leaving 12 bases between the germline ends. The CDR3, as DNA: TGTGCCAGCAGTCCGGGTGGTTTGAGCAATCAGCCCCAGCATTTT. Amino acid sequence: CASSPGGLSNQPQHF.

DNA of the CDR3: TGTGCCAGCAGGCCCCTCCGCCTGTATGAGCAGTTCTTC. It is translated as CASRPLRLYEQFF. This chain connects TRBV6-5 to TRBJ2-1; D gene unclear. The length of the CDR3 is 13 residues. With 6 bases removed from V and 8 bases from J, the gap between germline ends came to 14 bases. Looked up from germline, CDR1 is MNHEY and CDR2 is SVGAGI.

The rearrangement uses TRBV12-3 or TRBV12-4 and TRBJ1-1; D is unclear. Trimming removed 3 bases from V and 5 bases from J, with 10 bases in between. This CDR3 is 13 amino acids long. CDR3 nucleotides: TGTGCCAGCAGTTTCATAGGGTTGACTGAAGCTTTCTTT. The encoded protein is CASSFIGLTEAFF.

The genes are TRBV11-2 and TRBJ1-1; tentatively, D is TRBD1 (5 bases). Germline V gene lookup returns CDR1 SGHAT and CDR2 FQNNGV. With 4 bases removed from V and 10 bases from J, the gap between germline ends came to 13 bases. The CDR3 spans 12 residues. DNA for the CDR3: TGTGCCAGCAGCTCCACTGCAGGGAGAGCTTTCTTT. This gives the protein CASSSTAGRAFF.

The rearrangement uses TRBV11-2 and TRBJ1-1; D remains unclear. Germline CDR1 is SGHAT and CDR2 is FQNNGV. V lost 3 bases to trimming and J lost 1 base, with 12 bases between them. This CDR3 comprises 15 residues. The CDR3 reads CASSFSGNANTEAFF. The CDR3 DNA sequence: TGTGCCAGCAGCTTTTCAGGCAACGCGAACACTGAAGCTTTCTTT.

This sequence joins TRBV19 and TRBJ2-2, with D tentatively TRBD2 (6 bases). CDR1 and CDR2 from the germline V gene are LNHDA and SQIVND (reference sequence). The germline V and J ends were trimmed by 7 bases and 3 bases, with 15 bases remaining between them. CDR3 size: 15 residues. CDR3 nucleotide sequence: TGTGCCAGTAAGGAGGGACGCTTTGACACCGGGGAGCTGTTTTTT. Translation gives CASKEGRFDTGELFF.

This chain connects TRBV19 to TRBJ1-2, with 9 nucleotides matching TRBD1. After removal of 5 bases from V and 4 bases from J, the junction contained 5 bases not matched to a gene. CDR3 length: 14 amino acids. Per germline, CDR1 LNHDA and CDR2 SQIVND (reference sequence). The CDR3 coding sequence is TGTGCCAGTAGTCCGGGACAGGGAAGCTATGGCTACACCTTC. Translating it yields CASSPGQGSYGYTF.

The V gene is TRBV11-2, the J gene TRBJ2-7, with D possibly being TRBD1 or TRBD2 (6 bases each). V lost 4 bases and J lost 5, with 12 bases in between. CDR1 and CDR2 (germline): SGHAT, FQNNGV. The CDR3 loop spans 13 amino acids. CDR3 sequence (DNA): TGTGCCAGCAGCTCTGGTCGGGGGCACGAGCAGTACTTC. Translation: CASSSGRGHEQYF.

This chain connects TRBV5-6 to TRBJ2-2, with TRBD1 matching 9 bases. This CDR3 region has 16 residues. The junction had 7 bases not matched to a gene; V was cut back by 0 bases and J by 7 bases. Looked up from germline, CDR1 is SGHDT and CDR2 is YYEEEE. The CDR3 region has the DNA TGTGCCAGCAGCTTGGCCGGGACAGGGTCTCACGGGGAGCTGTTTTTT. Its protein product is CASSLAGTGSHGELFF. The entire variable domain, with the rest obtained from reference TRBV5-6 and TRBJ2-2, is as follows: DAGVTQSPTHLIKTRGQQVTLRCSPKSGHDTVSWYQQALGQGPQFIFQYYEEEERQRGNFPDRFSGHQFPNYSSELNVNALLLGDSALYLCASSLAGTGSHGELFFGEGSRLTVL.

This clone was seen a single time. This rearrangement joins TRBV4-1 to TRBJ1-3, with a weak D call TRBD1 (5 bases). Trimming left V 4 bases short and J 3 bases short, with 10 bases between. This CDR3 contains 14 residues. The germline CDR1 and CDR2 sequences are MGHRA and YSYEKL. CDR3 region: CASSLPTGGNTIYF. The CDR3 bases are TGCGCCAGCAGCCTCCCCACAGGTGGAAACACCATATATTTT.

This clone was recorded only once. The gene calls are TRBV9 and TRBJ2-5; TRBD2 matches at 9 bases. V shed 3 bases, J shed 0 bases, and the junction held 3 bases outside the gene matches. The CDR3 extends over 15 amino acids. In germline, CDR1 is SGDLS, CDR2 YYNGEE. As DNA, the CDR3 is TGTGCCAGCAGCGCCGGGACTAGCAACCAAGAGACCCAGTACTTC. Translated, it gives CASSAGTSNQETQYF.

The V gene is TRBV29-1, the J gene TRBJ1-1; D is possibly TRBD1 (5 bases). This CDR3 region has 11 residues. Trimming took off 6 bases at V and 4 bases at J, with 9 bases between the two ends. Germline lookup yields CDR1 SQVTM and CDR2 ANQGSEA. The CDR3 here is CSVGDGTEAFF. As DNA, the CDR3 is TGCAGCGTGGGGGATGGCACTGAAGCTTTCTTT. The variable domain in full, completed from reference TRBV29-1 and TRBJ1-1, reads SAVISQKPSRDICQRGTSLTIQCQVDSQVTMMFWYRQQPGQSLTLIATANQGSEATYESGFVIDKFPISRPNLTFSTLTVSNMSPEDSSIYLCSVGDGTEAFFGQGTRLTVV.

The rearrangement joins TRBV4-1 to TRBJ2-7; 8 bases agree with TRBD1. Germline assignment: CDR1 MGHRA and CDR2 YSYEKL. The CDR3 sequence is 14 residues long. V was clipped by 4 bases and J by 4 bases; unmatched bases: 6. This chain's CDR3 is CASSPGRQGYEQYF. The DNA for the CDR3 is TGCGCCAGCAGCCCCGGACGACAGGGGTACGAGCAGTACTTC.

The V call is TRBV5-1, the J call TRBJ1-5, with unresolved D. The CDR3 consists of 13 residues. V was clipped by 4 bases and J by 4 bases, with 9 bases between them. Germline V gene data show CDR1 as SGHRS and CDR2 as YFSETQ. This CDR3 is CASSLGENQPQHF. In nucleotides, the CDR3 is TGCGCCAGCAGCCTGGGCGAAAATCAGCCCCAGCATTTT.

This clone was picked up one time. The chain employs TRBV7-9 and TRBJ1-1, with D uncertain. Per germline, CDR1 SEHNR and CDR2 FQNEAQ (reference sequence). This CDR3 comprises 11 residues. V was shortened by 4 bases and J by 8 bases, with 8 bases between the two germline ends. CDR3 loop: CASSSSMEAFF. The CDR3 DNA is TGTGCCAGCAGCTCCTCGATGGAAGCTTTCTTT.

This rearrangement joins TRBV27 to TRBJ2-1, with 7 bases fitting TRBD1. From germline, CDR1 is MNHEY and CDR2 SMNVEV (reference sequence). The CDR3 spans 18 residues. J gave up 7 bases and V 1 base, and 16 bases lay outside the gene matches. The CDR3 loop is CASSLFPSEVTGSNEQFF. DNA for the CDR3: TGTGCCAGCAGTTTATTCCCATCCGAGGTGACAGGGTCTAATGAGCAGTTCTTC.